The subject of this entry is one TCR beta chain. Its antigen is still unknown. Base qualities are not at hand, and no much larger clone is one base apart. Collaborating institutions collected whole blood in K2EDTA tubes following their own protocols. For TCRbeta analysis, collaborators shipped samples as frozen whole blood, isolated PBMCs, or DNA extracted from either of those sample types. The data derive from a study of blood T cell repertoires in COVID-19 (dated by TCRdb to the early 2020s). General notes on the study: The collaborator samples originated in the United States, Italy and Spain and spanned the acute and convalescent phases of COVID-19. The material from the prospective study consisted of cDNA or gDNA derived from T cells, B-cell-depleted T cells, or PBMCs. The dataset comprised deeply sampled blood TCRbeta repertoires from subjects exposed to, actively infected with, or recovered from COVID-19. The repertoires were released in a freely available public database intended as a resource for research on the immune response to SARS-CoV-2. Samples came from the ongoing ImmuneRACE study (first 160 participants) plus 1,254 subjects from 6 global collaborators. Sample metadata almost always included a de-identified subject ID, COVID-19 status, age in years and sex. Where available, HLA class I and class II types were taken from metadata supplied by the sample provider and were not determined by assay-based typing.

TCRbeta CDR3 regions were amplified from genomic DNA using the immunoSEQ Assay, a bias-controlled multiplex PCR. Per the source publication's procedure: The number of nucleated cells in each sample was estimated from the amplification of reference gene primers within the assay. Sequence reads were collapsed and filtered to measure the absolute abundance of every unique TCRbeta CDR3 rearrangement. For each sample, productive Simpson clonality was calculated by taking the square root of Simpson's diversity index across productive rearrangements. TCRdb took this table from immuneACCESS and kept in-frame rearrangements with V and J called. Such tables lack part of the clones; where checked against another copy, unresolved V genes explain under half of the gap, and the rest is unexplained. D and trimming were read from the DNA, whereas the V and J calls and clone size are those reported in that table. Across this sample there are 150,000 to 200,000 clones, with 75% to 90% seen only once. Around 9.9% of the sample goes to the ten largest clones.

Overall study outcomes, separate from this receptor: How much clinical and demographic metadata was included differed by source and by participant, and the metadata was provided uncurated.

Trimming removed 0 bases from V and 2 bases from J; the gene matches leave 10 bases unexplained. From a lookup of the germline V gene, CDR1 and CDR2 are SGHVS and FQNEAQ. From cysteine to phenylalanine, the CDR3 is 17 amino acids long. Only the CDR3 DNA is retained, 51 bases long and in frame from the first base. Rearrangement joined TRBV7-8 to TRBJ2-7; 7 central bases correspond to TRBD2. Sequenced input: peripheral blood. The receptor's source is a human donor with active or convalescent COVID-19. The donor label of this sample is uncertain. The CDR3 loop reads CASSLAIPGRLAYEQYF. The nucleotide sequence is TGTGCCAGCAGCTTAGCCATTCCCGGGAGGCTGGCCTACGAGCAGTACTTC.